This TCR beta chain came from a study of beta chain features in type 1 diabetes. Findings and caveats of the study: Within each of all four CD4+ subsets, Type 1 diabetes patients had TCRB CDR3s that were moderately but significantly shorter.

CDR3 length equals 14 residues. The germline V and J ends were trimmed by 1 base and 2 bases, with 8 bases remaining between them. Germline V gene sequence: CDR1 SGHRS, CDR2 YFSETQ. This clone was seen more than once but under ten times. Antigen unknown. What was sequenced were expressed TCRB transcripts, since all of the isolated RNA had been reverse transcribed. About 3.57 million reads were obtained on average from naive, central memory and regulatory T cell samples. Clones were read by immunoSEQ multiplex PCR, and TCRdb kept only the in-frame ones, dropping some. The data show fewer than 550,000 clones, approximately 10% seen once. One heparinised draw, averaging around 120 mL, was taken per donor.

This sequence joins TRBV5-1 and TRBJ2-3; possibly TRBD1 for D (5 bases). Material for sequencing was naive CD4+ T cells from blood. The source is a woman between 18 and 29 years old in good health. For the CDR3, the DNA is TGCGCCAGCAGCTTGCAGGGCACCACAGATACGCAGTATTTT. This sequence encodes CASSLQGTTDTQYF.